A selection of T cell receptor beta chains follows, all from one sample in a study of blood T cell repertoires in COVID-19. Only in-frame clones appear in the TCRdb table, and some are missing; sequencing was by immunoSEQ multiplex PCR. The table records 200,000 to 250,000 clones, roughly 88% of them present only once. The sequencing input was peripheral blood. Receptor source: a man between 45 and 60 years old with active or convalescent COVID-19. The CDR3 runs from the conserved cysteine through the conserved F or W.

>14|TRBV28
CASSLTGENYEQYF
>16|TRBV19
CASSSGLAGDTGELFF
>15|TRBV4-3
CASSQGARFTDTQYF
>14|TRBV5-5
CASSLGQVNTEAFF
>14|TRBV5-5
CASSLEGASYEQYF
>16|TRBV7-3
CASSLIAGAPTDTQYF
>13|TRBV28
CASSRPKWGMTFF
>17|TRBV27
CASSPTTGGRTYNEQFF
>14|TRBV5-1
CASSLSPGNYGYTF
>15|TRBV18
CASSPRFDSGEKLFF
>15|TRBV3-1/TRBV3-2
CASSQTGLSGNTIYF
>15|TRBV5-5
CASSLGGGGYNEQFF
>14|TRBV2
CASSSGGAYLEQFF
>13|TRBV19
CASSIGGGTEAFF
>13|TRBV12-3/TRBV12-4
CASSLLGGARWFF
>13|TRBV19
CASSPDRGYGYTF
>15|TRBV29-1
CSVEEPGQGKNEQFF
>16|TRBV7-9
CASSLFGSGPTDTQYF
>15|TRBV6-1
CASSEAAGAGNTIYF
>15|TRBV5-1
CASSLLDTSTDTQYF
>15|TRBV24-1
CATSDWGLADNEQFF
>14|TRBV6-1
CASSDRGGTDTQYF
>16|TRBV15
CATSRYSGTGYGKLFF
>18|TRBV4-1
CASSRTAGLIGSYNEQFF
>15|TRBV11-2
CASSQGAGVDQPQHF
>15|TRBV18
CASSTLPQSNQPQHF
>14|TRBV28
CASSLRDSNQPQHF
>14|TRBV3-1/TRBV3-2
CASRMSTGYYGYTF
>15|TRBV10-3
CAISVLGGSKETQYF
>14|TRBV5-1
CASSPSGRSDTQYF
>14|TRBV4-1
CASSSARGFEKLFF
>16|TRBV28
CASSQTSGGANNEQFF
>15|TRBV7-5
CVRSPGLQGEQPQHF
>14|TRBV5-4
CASSLGGANSPLHF
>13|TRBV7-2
CASSPDTNSPLHF
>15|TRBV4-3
CASSQGPGQGYGYTF
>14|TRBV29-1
CSVAGLNPNTEAFF
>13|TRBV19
CASSLTGDYGYTF
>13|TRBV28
CASSETGANGYTF
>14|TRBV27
CASSPRDYTDTQYF
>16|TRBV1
CTSSHETSGGKNIQYF
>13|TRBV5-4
CASSGAQGYEQYF